This entry lists 15 T cell receptor beta chains sequenced from one sample in a study of blood T cells in healthy people across ages. A sample-barcoded 5' primer and a J-beta primer mix were used in a second PCR of roughly 7 to 12 cycles. TCRdb passed the 5' RACE reads through MiXCR, listing each CDR3 protein once. This table has 800,000 to 950,000 distinct CDR3 sequences, almost 30% appearing once. The same data also contributed to another study, on T cells of mothers and their children.

The sample comprised blood. All receptors come from a woman in her 40s in good health.

V is TRBV29-1 and J is TRBJ1-1; D gene uncertain. Germline assignment: CDR1 SQVTM and CDR2 ANQGSEA. Trimming cost V 4 bases and J 4 bases, with 4 bases left between them. The CDR3 extends over 10 amino acids. CDR3 nucleotide sequence: TGCAGCGTTGGAAGCACTGAAGCTTTCTTT. Translation gives CSVGSTEAFF.

This clonotype has ten or more counts. The V gene is TRBV29-1, the J gene TRBJ2-5; maybe TRBD2 (7 bases). The germline V and J ends were trimmed by 6 bases and 5 bases, with 16 bases remaining between them. CDR3 length: 13 residues. Germline assignment: CDR1 SQVTM and CDR2 ANQGSEA. For the CDR3, the DNA is TGCAGCGTGGAGGGGGGGCCGGGCGAGACCCAGTACTTC. Its translation is CSVEGGPGETQYF.

This clonotype was detected ten times or more. The V and J genes are TRBV29-1 and TRBJ1-1; 7 nucleotides line up with TRBD1. The CDR3 has 12 residues. Germline V CDR1 and CDR2: SQVTM, ANQGSEA. After removal of 6 bases from V and 1 base from J, the junction contained 2 bases not matched to a gene. The CDR3 sequence: CSVDRANTEAFF. The DNA of the CDR3 is TGCAGCGTCGACAGGGCGAACACTGAAGCTTTCTTT. The complete variable domain, with remaining parts taken from reference TRBV29-1 and TRBJ1-1, reads SAVISQKPSRDICQRGTSLTIQCQVDSQVTMMFWYRQQPGQSLTLIATANQGSEATYESGFVIDKFPISRPNLTFSTLTVSNMSPEDSSIYLCSVDRANTEAFFGQGTRLTVV.

This clonotype was seen a handful of times. V is TRBV28 and J is TRBJ1-6, with a tentative D call TRBD1 (6 bases). The CDR3 has 21 residues. V shed 3 bases and J shed 1 base, with 25 bases lying between them. CDR1 and CDR2 (germline): MDHEN, SYDVKM. CDR3 DNA sequence: TGTGCCAGCAGTTTTATCCTAAACAGGGCCCTGGTGGGGTCCTATAATTCACCCCTCCACTTT. Protein product: CASSFILNRALVGSYNSPLHF.

As concerns this clonotype: This may be a read error, as it is one base from a much larger clone. This chain links TRBV15 with TRBJ2-7; 8 nucleotides line up with TRBD1. CDR3 length: 15 residues. CDR1 and CDR2 (germline): LNHNV, YYDKDF (reference sequence). The CDR3 region is CATSSAATGVYEQDF. The CDR3 region has the DNA TGTGCCACCAGCAGTGCCGCGACAGGGGTGTACGAGCAGGACTTC.

The chain couples TRBV25-1 to TRBJ1-1; maybe TRBD1 (6 bases). CDR3 size: 15 residues. Trimming removed 4 bases from V and 3 bases from J, with 15 bases in between. CDR1 is MGHDK and CDR2 is SYGVNS in the germline V gene. The CDR3 loop is CASSAGAVGDTEAFF. The DNA for the CDR3 is TGTGCCAGCAGTGCGGGGGCCGTTGGGGACACTGAAGCTTTCTTT.

The chain combines TRBV10-3 with TRBJ1-1; TRBD1 might be the D (5 bases). Germline V CDR1 and CDR2: ENHRY, SYGVKD. This CDR3 contains 14 residues. Trimming stripped 6 bases from V and 3 bases from J, with 14 bases between. This CDR3 is CAISGGRGYTEAFF. CDR3 DNA sequence: TGTGCCATCAGCGGAGGAAGGGGATACACTGAAGCTTTCTTT.

This clonotype turned up a few times. The CDR3 loop reads CSVERRDYGYTF. Here the CDR3 DNA reads TGCAGCGTTGAGAGGAGGGACTATGGCTACACCTTC. The V call is TRBV29-1, the J call TRBJ1-2, with D unclear. The length of the CDR3 is 12 residues. Trimming cost V 3 bases and J 3 bases, with 8 bases left between them. Per germline, CDR1 SQVTM and CDR2 ANQGSEA.

This chain connects TRBV19 to TRBJ2-4; possibly TRBD2 for D (6 bases). The CDR3 totals 12 residues. CDR1 is LNHDA, CDR2 SQIVND, per germline (reference sequence). Trimming removed 6 bases from V and 8 bases from J, with 11 bases in between. CDR3 nucleotides: TGTGCCAGTAGCCCCGGCGGGGACATTCAGTACTTC. This translates into CASSPGGDIQYF.

This clonotype has more than one count but fewer than ten. The V and J genes are TRBV6-6 and TRBJ1-1; D remains unclear. Germline V lookup: CDR1 MNHNY, CDR2 SVGAGI (reference sequence). CDR3 length: 16 residues. Trimming left V 2 bases short and J 0 bases short, with 13 bases between. CDR3 in DNA: TGTGCCAGCAGTTACCCCAGTAACGGCATGAACACTGAAGCTTTCTTT. Translating gives CASSYPSNGMNTEAFF.

The V call is TRBV5-1, the J call TRBJ1-2; D is undetermined. Germline V CDR1 and CDR2: SGHRS, YFSETQ. With 0 bases removed from V and 5 bases from J, the gap between germline ends came to 8 bases. The CDR3 runs to 13 residues. The CDR3 region has the DNA TGCGCCAGCAGCTTGGAGCAGGCGTATGGCTACACCTTC. Translating gives CASSLEQAYGYTF.

The CDR3 coding sequence is TGCAGTGCTAGCAGGCCTCGCTCTGGAAACACCATATATTTT. As protein: CSASRPRSGNTIYF. This chain links TRBV20-1 with TRBJ1-3; D not certain. V was shortened by 3 bases and J by 0 bases, with 9 bases between the two germline ends. The CDR3 covers 14 residues. Germline loops: CDR1 DFQATT, CDR2 SNEGSKA (reference sequence).

The chain joins TRBV5-1 to TRBJ2-3, with no clear D. Trimming stripped 0 bases from V and 0 bases from J, with 20 bases between. Germline CDR1 reads SGHRS; CDR2 reads YFSETQ. The CDR3 totals 19 residues. CDR3 in DNA: TGCGCCAGCAGCTTGGATCGCGCCAGTTACCACGCTAGCACAGATACGCAGTATTTT. This gives the protein CASSLDRASYHASTDTQYF.

This clonotype was counted ten times or more. The gene calls are TRBV5-6 and TRBJ2-1; 9 nucleotides align to TRBD1. Trimming took 4 bases from V and 6 from J; bases not matched to a gene: 2. CDR3 length equals 13 residues. Germline values: CDR1 SGHDT, CDR2 YYEEEE. CDR3 in DNA: TGTGCCAGCAGCGAGGACAGGGGCAATGAGCAGTTCTTC. It is translated as CASSEDRGNEQFF.

This clonotype was seen a few times. V and J are TRBV7-9 and TRBJ2-5; no clear D. Germline assignment: CDR1 SEHNR and CDR2 FQNEAQ (reference sequence). Trimming removed 0 bases from V and 1 base from J, with 9 bases in between. This CDR3 is built from 15 residues. The DNA for the CDR3 is TGTGCCAGCAGCTTAGCAATTGGTGGCCAAGAGACCCAGTACTTC. This gives the protein CASSLAIGGQETQYF. The variable domain in full, with the rest retrieved from reference TRBV7-9 and TRBJ2-5, is DTGVSQNPRHKITKRGQNVTFRCDPISEHNRLYWYRQTLGQGPEFLTYFQNEAQLEKSRLLSDRFSAERPKGSFSTLEIQRTEQGDSAMYLCASSLAIGGQETQYFGPGTRLLVL.